The 16 T cell receptor beta chains below come from one sample, sequenced in a study of blood T cells in healthy people across ages. The second PCR ran roughly 6 to 11 cycles with a sample-barcoded 5' primer and J-beta primers. TCRdb used MiXCR to reprocess the 5' RACE reads, holding one entry per CDR3 protein. The sample lists some 790,000 distinct CDR3 sequences; more than 25% were seen once. Sequenced material: blood. The source is a woman aged 80 or older in good health.

The table lists this clonotype with many counts. The chain has TRBV28 and TRBJ2-3; D unresolved. V was clipped by 8 bases and J by 1 base, with 13 bases between them. This CDR3 spans 14 amino acids. CDR1 and CDR2 from the germline V gene are MDHEN and SYDVKM. The CDR3 here is CASAGPVGTDTQYF. CDR3 DNA: TGTGCCAGCGCCGGACCCGTGGGCACAGATACGCAGTATTTT.

The chain is built from TRBV20-1 and TRBJ1-2; D remains unclear. In germline, CDR1 is DFQATT, CDR2 SNEGSKA (reference sequence). Deletions cut 1 base from V and 6 bases from J, with 6 bases between. CDR3 length equals 11 residues. CDR3 protein: CSARAVHGYTF. As DNA, the CDR3 is TGCAGTGCTAGAGCGGTCCATGGCTACACCTTC.

This clonotype was seen at least ten times. The V and J genes are TRBV7-9 and TRBJ2-7; D uncertain. Germline V gives CDR1 SEHNR, CDR2 FQNEAQ (reference sequence). The CDR3 loop spans 11 amino acids. Trimming removed 3 bases from V and 5 bases from J, with 5 bases in between. The CDR3 coding sequence is TGTGCCAGCAGCTTTAGCAACGAGCAGTACTTC. Protein product: CASSFSNEQYF.

This chain links TRBV6-2 or TRBV6-3 with TRBJ2-4; D perhaps matches TRBD2 (6 bases). The J call is doubtful: the DNA matches TRBJ2-7 better. The CDR3 loop spans 14 amino acids. CDR1 MNHEY and CDR2 SVGEGT come from the germline V gene. CDR3: CASSIPGLPYEQYF. The CDR3 nucleotides are TGTGCCAGCAGTATACCGGGACTGCCCTACGAGCAGTACTTC.

This clonotype was detected many times. This sequence joins TRBV7-8 and TRBJ2-5; D ambiguous. The CDR3 has 14 amino acids. The germline V and J ends were trimmed by 4 bases and 5 bases, with 14 bases remaining between them. CDR1 SGHVS and CDR2 FQNEAQ come from the germline V gene. The CDR3 protein is CASSSNGARETQYF. The CDR3 DNA reads TGTGCCAGCAGCTCTAACGGCGCCCGGGAGACCCAGTACTTC.

About this clonotype itself: This may be a read error, as it is one base from a much larger clone. The V call is TRBV20-1, the J call TRBJ1-2; D is uncertain. This CDR3 is 11 amino acids long. Germline-derived CDR1 and CDR2 are DFQATT and SNEGSKA (reference sequence). Trimming shortened V by 7 bases and J by 4 bases, and 10 bases separated the two germline ends. CDR3 sequence: CSVSKVYGYTF. The CDR3 DNA reads TGCAGTGTTAGTAAGGTCTATGGCTACACCTTC.

In its sample, this clonotype was seen a few times. J is TRBJ2-1 and V is TRBV29-1; perhaps TRBD2 as D (6 bases). The J call is doubtful: the DNA matches TRBJ2-7 better. Germline V lookup: CDR1 SQVTM, CDR2 ANQGSEA. The CDR3 has 14 residues. Here the CDR3 reads CSVEGLNPYNEQYF. Written as DNA, the CDR3 is TGCAGCGTTGAGGGACTGAACCCCTACAATGAGCAGTACTTC.

CDR3 DNA: TGTGCCAGCAGCCCAAAAACAGTCCTGAGCAGGGCGGACACCGGGGAGCTGTTTTTT. This sequence encodes CASSPKTVLSRADTGELFF. The chain couples TRBV21-1 to TRBJ2-2; the D call of TRBD2 is as the table states it, not checked on the DNA. TRBV21-1 is an annotated pseudogene. This CDR3 comprises 19 residues.

In its sample, this clonotype was seen once. The junction shows a germline mismatch at one end, possibly a read error. The chain uses TRBV14 and TRBJ2-7, with 8 positions matching TRBD1. Germline values: CDR1 SGHDN, CDR2 FVKESK. The CDR3 contains 12 residues. The CDR3 is CASSLVGTGPIF. In DNA, the CDR3 is TGTGCCAGCAGCCTTGTGGGGACAGGACCTATCTTC. The whole variable domain, remainder taken from reference TRBV14 and TRBJ2-7, is EAGVTQFPSHSVIEKGQTVTLRCDPISGHDNLYWYRRVMGKEIKFLLHFVKESKQDESGMPNNRFLAERTGGTYSTLKVQPAELEDSGVYFCASSLVGTGPIFGPGTRLTVT.

Many counts were recorded for this clonotype. The genes are TRBV7-9 and TRBJ2-1; D possibly uses TRBD1 or TRBD2 (5 bases each). Germline V lookup: CDR1 SEHNR, CDR2 FQNEAQ (reference sequence). The CDR3 consists of 15 residues. V was cut by 5 bases and J by 0 bases, with 11 bases left in between. The CDR3: CASSPVGDSYNEQFF. The CDR3 DNA sequence: TGTGCCAGCAGCCCCGTGGGGGACTCCTACAATGAGCAGTTCTTC.

This clonotype turned up a few times. The chain employs TRBV28 and TRBJ1-1; no definite D call. V was cut by 8 bases and J by 3 bases, with 13 bases left in between. Looked up from germline, CDR1 is MDHEN and CDR2 is SYDVKM. This CDR3 region has 13 residues. Written as DNA, the CDR3 is TGTGCCAGCCTAACAGCGAGGGACACTGAAGCTTTCTTT. It codes for CASLTARDTEAFF.

V and J are TRBV4-3 and TRBJ1-1; no firm D call. Germline values: CDR1 LGHNA, CDR2 YSLEER. The CDR3 covers 15 residues. V gave up 0 bases and J gave up 3 bases, with 11 bases separating them. The CDR3 sequence is CASSQDFREDTEAFF. In DNA form, the CDR3 reads TGCGCCAGCAGCCAAGATTTTCGGGAGGACACTGAAGCTTTCTTT.

The chain joins TRBV20-1 to TRBJ2-2; weak D call: TRBD2 (6 bases). Germline-derived CDR1 and CDR2 are DFQATT and SNEGSKA (reference sequence). This CDR3 has 18 amino acids. V gave up 1 base and J gave up 4 bases, with 22 bases separating them. CDR3 region: CSARGSGLAEGSTGELFF. The CDR3 coding sequence is TGCAGTGCTAGAGGTTCGGGACTGGCCGAGGGGAGCACCGGGGAGCTGTTTTTT.

This clonotype has at least ten counts. The chain recombines TRBV7-9 with TRBJ2-1; 10 nucleotides match TRBD1. V lost 5 bases to trimming and J lost 7 bases; unmatched junction nucleotides: 8. CDR1 is SEHNR, CDR2 FQNEAQ, per germline (reference sequence). The CDR3 loop spans 15 amino acids. The CDR3 nucleotides read TGTGCCAGCAGCCACGGGGACAGGGGAAAAAATGAGCAGTTCTTC. As protein: CASSHGDRGKNEQFF.

This clonotype was counted between two and nine times. The chain links TRBV28 to TRBJ1-6, with D tentatively TRBD1 (6 bases). Trimming left V 1 base short and J 6 bases short, with 13 bases between. The CDR3 sequence is 16 residues long. CDR1 is MDHEN and CDR2 is SYDVKM in the germline V gene. This CDR3 is CASSLSPGVGNSPLHF. In DNA form, the CDR3 reads TGTGCCAGCAGTTTATCCCCAGGGGTAGGTAATTCACCCCTCCACTTT.

This clonotype has at least ten counts. This chain connects TRBV7-2 to TRBJ1-1; D is uncertain. This CDR3 region has 14 residues. The V and J ends lost 1 base and 1 base respectively, with 7 bases between them. The V gene's germline CDR1 is SGHTA and CDR2 FQGNSA. The CDR3 reads CASSLVYANTEAFF. The DNA of the CDR3 is TGTGCCAGCAGCTTAGTTTACGCGAACACTGAAGCTTTCTTT. Complete variable domain (other parts from reference TRBV7-2 and TRBJ1-1): GAGVSQSPSNKVTEKGKDVELRCDPISGHTALYWYRQSLGQGLEFLIYFQGNSAPDKSGLPSDRFSAERTGGSVSTLTIQRTQQEDSAVYLCASSLVYANTEAFFGQGTRLTVV.